This TCR beta chain originates from a study of Ad26.COV2.S vaccination and SARS-CoV-2 variants. For the study at large: Donor was one of the participants in the Ad26.COV2.S arm of the COV1001 trial. Study-wide results and caveats: Vaccine recipients posted higher spike-specific TCR breadth than their placebo counterparts.

Sample treatment: roughly 19 received Ad26.COV2.S at low or high dose, single or two shots; a few received placebo; per-sample allocation not given. Day 63 following the first vaccine or placebo injection was when the samples were taken. Trimming took 1 base from V and 5 from J; bases not matched to a gene: 7. The CDR3 runs 16 residues. Germline V gene data show CDR1 as SGHVS and CDR2 as FNYEAQ. As concerns this clone: Antigen unknown.

Generated by immunoSEQ multiplex PCR, the TCRdb table keeps only in-frame clones and is missing some. The data contain about 400,000 clones, about 83% of them singletons. The sample consisted of peripheral blood, taken in a trial of Ad26.COV2.S vaccine versus placebo. The receptor was derived from a person between 18 and 59 years old who received the Ad26.COV2.S COVID-19 vaccine or a placebo. The chain employs TRBV7-6 and TRBJ2-7; 11 bases line up with TRBD2. The CDR3 DNA is TGTGCCAGCAGCTTAGGACGGGCTAGCGGGGGGAACGAGCAGTACTTC. Translation gives CASSLGRASGGNEQYF.